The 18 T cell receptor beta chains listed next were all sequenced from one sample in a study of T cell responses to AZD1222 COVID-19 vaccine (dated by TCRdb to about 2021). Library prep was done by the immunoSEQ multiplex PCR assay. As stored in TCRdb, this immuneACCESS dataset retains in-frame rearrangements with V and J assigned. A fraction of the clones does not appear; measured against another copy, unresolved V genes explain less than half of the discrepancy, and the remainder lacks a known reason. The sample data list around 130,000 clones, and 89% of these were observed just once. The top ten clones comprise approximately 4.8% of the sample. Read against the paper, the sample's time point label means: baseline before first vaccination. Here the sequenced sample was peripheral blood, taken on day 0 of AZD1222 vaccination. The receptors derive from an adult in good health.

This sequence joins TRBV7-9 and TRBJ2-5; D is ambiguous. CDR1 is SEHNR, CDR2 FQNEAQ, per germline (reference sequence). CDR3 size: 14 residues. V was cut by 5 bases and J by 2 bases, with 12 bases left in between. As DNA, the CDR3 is TGTGCCAGCAGCGGTTTTGAGAGACAAGAGACCCAGTACTTC. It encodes CASSGFERQETQYF.

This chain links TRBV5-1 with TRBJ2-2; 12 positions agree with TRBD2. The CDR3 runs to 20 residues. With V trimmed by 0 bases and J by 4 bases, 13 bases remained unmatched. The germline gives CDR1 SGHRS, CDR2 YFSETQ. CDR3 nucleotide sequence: TGCGCCAGCAGCTTGGCCGAAGGCGGACTAGCGGGATATGGCACCGGGGAGCTGTTTTTT. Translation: CASSLAEGGLAGYGTGELFF.

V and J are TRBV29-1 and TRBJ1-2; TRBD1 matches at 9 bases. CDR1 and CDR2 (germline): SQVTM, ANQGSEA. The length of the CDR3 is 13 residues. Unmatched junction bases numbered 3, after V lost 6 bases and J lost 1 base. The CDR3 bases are TGCAGCGTGCCGGGACAGGGTAACTATGGCTACACCTTC. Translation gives CSVPGQGNYGYTF.

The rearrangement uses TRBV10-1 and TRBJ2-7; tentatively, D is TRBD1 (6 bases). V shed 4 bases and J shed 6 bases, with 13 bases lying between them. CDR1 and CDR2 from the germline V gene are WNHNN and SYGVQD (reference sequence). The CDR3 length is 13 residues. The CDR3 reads CASSVLDSSEQYF. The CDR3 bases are TGCGCCAGCAGTGTTTTGGACAGCTCCGAGCAGTACTTC.

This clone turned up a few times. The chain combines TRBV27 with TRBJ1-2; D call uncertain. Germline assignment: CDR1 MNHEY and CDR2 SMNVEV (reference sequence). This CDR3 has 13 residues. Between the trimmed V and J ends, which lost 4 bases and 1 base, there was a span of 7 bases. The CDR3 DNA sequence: TGTGCCAGCAGTTCGTCGGTTAACTATGGCTACACCTTC. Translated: CASSSSVNYGYTF.

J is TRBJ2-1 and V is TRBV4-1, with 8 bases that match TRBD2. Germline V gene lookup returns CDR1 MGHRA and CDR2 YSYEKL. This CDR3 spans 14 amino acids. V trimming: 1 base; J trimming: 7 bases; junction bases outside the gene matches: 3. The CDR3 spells CASSQVLAGNEQFF. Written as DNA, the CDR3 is TGCGCCAGCAGCCAAGTGCTAGCGGGTAATGAGCAGTTCTTC.

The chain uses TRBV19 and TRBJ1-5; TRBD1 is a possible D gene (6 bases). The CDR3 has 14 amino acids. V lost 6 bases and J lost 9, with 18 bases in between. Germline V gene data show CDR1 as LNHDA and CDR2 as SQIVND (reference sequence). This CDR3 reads CASSKDRYSLPQHF. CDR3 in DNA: TGTGCCAGTAGCAAAGACAGGTATTCTCTGCCCCAGCATTTT. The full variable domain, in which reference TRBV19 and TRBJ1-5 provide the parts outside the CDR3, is DGGITQSPKYLFRKEGQNVTLSCEQNLNHDAMYWYRQDPGQGLRLIYYSQIVNDFQKGDIAEGYSVSREKKESFPLTVTSAQKNPTAFYLCASSKDRYSLPQHFGDGTRLSIL.

CDR3 DNA sequence: TGTGCCAGCAGCTTAGGTACTAGAGGCCGAGAGACCCAGTACTTC. Its protein is CASSLGTRGRETQYF. V and J are TRBV11-2 and TRBJ2-5; maybe TRBD2 (5 bases). The CDR3 totals 15 residues. From germline, CDR1 is SGHAT and CDR2 FQNNGV. Trimming left V 1 base short and J 4 bases short, with 13 bases between.

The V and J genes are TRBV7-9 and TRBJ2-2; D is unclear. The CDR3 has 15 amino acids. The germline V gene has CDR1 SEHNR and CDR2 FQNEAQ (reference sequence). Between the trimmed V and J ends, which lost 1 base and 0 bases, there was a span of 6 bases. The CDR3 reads CASSLGRPNTGELFF. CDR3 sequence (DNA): TGTGCCAGCAGCTTAGGGCGGCCGAACACCGGGGAGCTGTTTTTT.

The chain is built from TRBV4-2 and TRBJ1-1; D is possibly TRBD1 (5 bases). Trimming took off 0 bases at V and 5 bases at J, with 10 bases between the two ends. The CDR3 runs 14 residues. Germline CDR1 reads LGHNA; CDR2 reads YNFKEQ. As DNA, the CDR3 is TGTGCCAGCAGCCAAGATGAAGGGGAAACTGAAGCTTTCTTT. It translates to CASSQDEGETEAFF.

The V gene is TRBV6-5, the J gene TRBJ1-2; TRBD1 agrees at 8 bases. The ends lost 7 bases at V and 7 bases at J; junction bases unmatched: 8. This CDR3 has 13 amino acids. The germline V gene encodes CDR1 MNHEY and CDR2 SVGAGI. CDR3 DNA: TGTGCCAGCACGACAGGGGAAGGATCTGGCTACACCTTC. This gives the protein CASTTGEGSGYTF.

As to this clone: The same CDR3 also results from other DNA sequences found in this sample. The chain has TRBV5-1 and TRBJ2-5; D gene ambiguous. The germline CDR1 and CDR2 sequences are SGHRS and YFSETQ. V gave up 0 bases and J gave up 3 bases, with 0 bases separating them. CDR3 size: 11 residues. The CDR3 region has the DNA TGCGCCAGCAGCTTGGAAGAGACCCAGTACTTC. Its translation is CASSLEETQYF.

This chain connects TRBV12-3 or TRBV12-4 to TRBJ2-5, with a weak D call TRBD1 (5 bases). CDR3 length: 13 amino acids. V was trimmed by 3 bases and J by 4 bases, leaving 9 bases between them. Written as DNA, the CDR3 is TGTGCCAGCAGTTTTTTCCAGGGAGAGACCCAGTACTTC. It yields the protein CASSFFQGETQYF.

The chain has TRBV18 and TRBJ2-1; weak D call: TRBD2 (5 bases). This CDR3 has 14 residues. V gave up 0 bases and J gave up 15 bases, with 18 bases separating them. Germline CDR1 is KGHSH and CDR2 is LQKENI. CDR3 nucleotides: TGTGCCAGCTCACCACCGGAAGGGCGGGTGGTTATGTTCTTC. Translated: CASSPPEGRVVMFF.

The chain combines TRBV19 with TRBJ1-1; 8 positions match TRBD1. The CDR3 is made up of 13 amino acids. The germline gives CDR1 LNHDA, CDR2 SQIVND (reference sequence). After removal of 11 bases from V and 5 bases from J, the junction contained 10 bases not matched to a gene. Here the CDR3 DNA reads TGTGCCTCCCGGGACAGGCGATTAACTGAAGCTTTCTTT. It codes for CASRDRRLTEAFF.

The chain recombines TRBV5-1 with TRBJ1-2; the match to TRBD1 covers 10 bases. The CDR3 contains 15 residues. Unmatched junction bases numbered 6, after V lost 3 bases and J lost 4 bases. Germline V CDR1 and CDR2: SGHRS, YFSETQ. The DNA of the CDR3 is TGCGCCAGCAGCTACGGAGACAGGGGGCCCTATGGCTACACCTTC. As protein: CASSYGDRGPYGYTF.

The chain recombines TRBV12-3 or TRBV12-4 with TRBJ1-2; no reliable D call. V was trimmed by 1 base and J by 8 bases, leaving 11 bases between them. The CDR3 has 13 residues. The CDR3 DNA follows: TGTGCCAGCAGTTTAGTGCTGCGGGAGGGCTACACCTTC. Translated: CASSLVLREGYTF.

The CDR3 region is CAWSDGTGGRIGYTF. The CDR3 DNA follows: TGTGCCTGGAGCGATGGGACAGGGGGCCGTATTGGCTACACCTTC. This chain links TRBV30 with TRBJ1-2; 12 positions match TRBD1. The CDR3 length is 15 residues. Germline CDR1 GTSNPN, CDR2 SVGIG (reference sequence). J was trimmed by 7 bases and V by 3 bases; bases with no gene match: 9.